Below are 18 T cell receptor beta chains sequenced from a single sample in a study of Ad26.COV2.S vaccination and SARS-CoV-2 variants. The protocol was immunoSEQ multiplex PCR, while the TCRdb copy is restricted to in-frame clones and leaves out a portion. The table shows around 300,000 clones, with less than 90% occurring only once. Treatment noted: 15 to 20 received Ad26.COV2.S at low or high dose, single or two shots; 5 received placebo; per-sample allocation not given. On day 63 after the first injection, vaccine and placebo recipients gave samples. The sample consisted of peripheral blood, taken in a trial of Ad26.COV2.S vaccine versus placebo. All receptors derive from a person between 18 and 59 years old who received the Ad26.COV2.S COVID-19 vaccine or a placebo.

J is TRBJ2-3 and V is TRBV7-3, with 7 bases matching TRBD2. The germline V gene encodes CDR1 SGHTA and CDR2 FQGTGA. CDR3 length equals 16 residues. The ends lost 1 base at V and 6 bases at J; junction bases unmatched: 10. The CDR3 region is CASSLKPSGSSDTQYF. The CDR3 DNA is TGTGCCAGCAGCTTAAAGCCTAGCGGCTCTTCGGATACGCAGTATTTT.

This clone was seen only a few times. The gene calls are TRBV2 and TRBJ1-1; 10 positions match TRBD1. The trim removed 4 bases at V and 6 bases at J, leaving 8 bases unmatched. CDR1 SNHLY and CDR2 FYNNEI come from the germline V gene. CDR3 size: 15 residues. In DNA, the CDR3 is TGTGCCAGCAGTGCGTCGGGACAGGGGTTACCTGAAGCTTTCTTT. It codes for CASSASGQGLPEAFF.

This CDR3 is CASSQGTSGTNEQYF. The DNA for the CDR3 is TGCGCCAGCAGCCAAGGGACTAGCGGGACCAACGAGCAGTACTTC. The chain joins TRBV4-3 to TRBJ2-7, with 12 bases that match TRBD2. The CDR3 covers 15 residues. The germline CDR1 and CDR2 sequences are LGHNA and YSLEER. Trimming at V came to 1 base and at J to 5 bases, leaving 3 bases not matched to a gene.

The gene calls are TRBV9 and TRBJ1-1; D call uncertain. Germline-derived CDR1 and CDR2 are SGDLS and YYNGEE. The CDR3 totals 13 residues. V was pared by 2 bases and J by 4 bases, with 9 bases between. The CDR3 region is CASSVSGSTEAFF. The CDR3 region has the DNA TGTGCCAGCAGCGTTAGTGGGTCCACTGAAGCTTTCTTT.

The J gene is TRBJ1-2, the V gene TRBV6-2 or TRBV6-3; D gene unclear. V gave up 5 bases and J gave up 4 bases, with 11 bases separating them. CDR1 and CDR2 from the germline V gene are MNHEY and SVGEGT. This CDR3 has 13 residues. CDR3 region: CASSRPTPYGYTF. The CDR3 nucleotides are TGTGCCAGCAGTCGCCCTACTCCCTATGGCTACACCTTC.

The chain links TRBV7-9 to TRBJ2-7, with TRBD2 as a possible D gene (7 bases). The CDR3 spans 16 residues. Trimming removed 5 bases from V and 0 bases from J, with 17 bases in between. Germline CDR1 and CDR2: SEHNR and FQNEAQ (reference sequence). The CDR3 sequence: CASSLGGGASSYEQYF. CDR3 DNA: TGTGCCAGCAGCCTCGGAGGGGGGGCTAGCTCCTACGAGCAGTACTTC.

The chain links TRBV9 to TRBJ2-7; D remains unclear. Trimming cost V 0 bases and J 4 bases, with 14 bases left between them. In germline, CDR1 is SGDLS, CDR2 YYNGEE. The CDR3 totals 15 residues. Here the CDR3 DNA reads TGTGCCAGCAGCGTAGCCGGGTCGGCTCCATACGAGCAGTACTTC. Protein product: CASSVAGSAPYEQYF.

This chain connects TRBV19 to TRBJ2-5, with 8 nucleotides matching TRBD2. The germline gives CDR1 LNHDA, CDR2 SQIVND (reference sequence). V trimming: 4 bases; J trimming: 7 bases; junction bases outside the gene matches: 11. This CDR3 has 15 residues. The CDR3 nucleotides read TGTGCCAGTAGTAGCGGGGGGCCCCCTAGGGGGACCCAGTACTTC. This translates into CASSSGGPPRGTQYF.

This chain links TRBV6-5 with TRBJ2-1; a possible D gene is TRBD2 (6 bases). Germline CDR1 is MNHEY and CDR2 is SVGAGI. The CDR3 covers 15 residues. V lost 2 bases and J lost 4, with 12 bases in between. CDR3: CASSYTARGYNEQFF. The CDR3 region has the DNA TGTGCCAGCAGTTACACCGCCCGGGGGTACAATGAGCAGTTCTTC.

V gene TRBV28 combines with J gene TRBJ1-4, with TRBD1 identical over 7 bases. V lost 3 bases and J lost 8; bases outside the gene matches: 15. CDR1 is MDHEN and CDR2 is SYDVKM in the germline V gene. CDR3 length: 17 residues. As DNA, the CDR3 is TGTGCCAGCAGTTTTAGGGCCCGAGGGGGCCGAGGGGAAAAACTGTTTTTT. Its translation is CASSFRARGGRGEKLFF.

V usage is TRBV5-4 and J usage is TRBJ1-3; the D is unclear. There are 15 residues in the CDR3. V lost 0 bases, J lost 0 bases, and 7 bases lay in between. The germline V gene encodes CDR1 SGHNT and CDR2 YYREEE (reference sequence). CDR3 nucleotide sequence: TGTGCCAGCAGCTTGGGGGTTAGCTCTGGAAACACCATATATTTT. As protein: CASSLGVSSGNTIYF.

The table lists this clone with a few counts. The chain links TRBV7-3 to TRBJ1-1; weak D call: TRBD1 (6 bases). The germline V and J ends were trimmed by 4 bases and 7 bases, with 13 bases remaining between them. The germline V gene has CDR1 SGHTA and CDR2 FQGTGA. CDR3 size: 13 residues. CDR3: CASSYGGLGEAFF. CDR3 nucleotide sequence: TGTGCCAGCAGCTACGGGGGCTTGGGTGAAGCTTTCTTT.

J is TRBJ2-5 and V is TRBV25-1; TRBD2 agrees at 10 bases. The CDR3 covers 16 residues. Germline CDR1 is MGHDK and CDR2 is SYGVNS. Losses at the gene ends were 3 bases for V and 1 base for J; bases not matched to a gene: 5. The CDR3 region has the DNA TGTGCCAGCAGTGAGTTTAGCGGGAGGACCCAAGAGACCCAGTACTTC. Amino acid sequence: CASSEFSGRTQETQYF.

The chain uses TRBV5-1 and TRBJ2-5, with D possibly matching TRBD2 (5 bases). Germline CDR1 SGHRS, CDR2 YFSETQ. This CDR3 comprises 15 residues. Between the trimmed V and J ends, which lost 0 bases and 0 bases, there was a span of 9 bases. The CDR3 sequence is CASSLVPGNQETQYF. CDR3 nucleotides: TGCGCCAGCAGCTTGGTTCCCGGGAACCAAGAGACCCAGTACTTC.

The chain is built from TRBV3-1 (or the pseudogene TRBV3-2) and TRBJ2-5, with D possibly TRBD2 on 6 matching bases. This CDR3 is 19 amino acids long. V was pared by 1 base and J by 0 bases, with 21 bases between. Germline-derived CDR1 and CDR2 are LGHDT and YNNKEL (reference sequence). The CDR3 DNA sequence: TGTGCCAGCAGCCAAGGGGAGTTAAGAGTAGCGGCGTACCAAGAGACCCAGTACTTC. This codes for CASSQGELRVAAYQETQYF.

The rearrangement links TRBV9 to TRBJ2-7; D perhaps matches TRBD2 (6 bases). The CDR3 extends over 16 amino acids. V was clipped by 3 bases and J by 1 base, with 17 bases between them. The germline CDR1 and CDR2 sequences are SGDLS and YYNGEE. CDR3 DNA sequence: TGTGCCAGCAGCGCCACGCCCACGGGGACTTCCTACGAGCAGTACTTC. Protein product: CASSATPTGTSYEQYF.

The rearrangement links TRBV19 to TRBJ1-2; D is uncertain. V dropped 4 bases and J dropped 2 bases, with 8 bases sitting between them. The CDR3 sequence is 13 residues long. Germline V gene sequence: CDR1 LNHDA, CDR2 SQIVND (reference sequence). In nucleotides, the CDR3 is TGTGCCAGTAGTACCGCAGCCAACTATGGCTACACCTTC. This translates into CASSTAANYGYTF.

The chain carries TRBV27 and TRBJ1-4; 10 bases match TRBD1. Germline CDR1 reads MNHEY; CDR2 reads SMNVEV (reference sequence). The V segment lost 4 bases and the J segment 7 bases; nucleotides outside the gene matches: 12. This CDR3 contains 17 residues. CDR3 sequence: CASSSPGQGLLVEKLFF. In DNA, the CDR3 is TGTGCCAGCAGTTCTCCGGGACAGGGGTTGTTAGTTGAAAAACTGTTTTTT.